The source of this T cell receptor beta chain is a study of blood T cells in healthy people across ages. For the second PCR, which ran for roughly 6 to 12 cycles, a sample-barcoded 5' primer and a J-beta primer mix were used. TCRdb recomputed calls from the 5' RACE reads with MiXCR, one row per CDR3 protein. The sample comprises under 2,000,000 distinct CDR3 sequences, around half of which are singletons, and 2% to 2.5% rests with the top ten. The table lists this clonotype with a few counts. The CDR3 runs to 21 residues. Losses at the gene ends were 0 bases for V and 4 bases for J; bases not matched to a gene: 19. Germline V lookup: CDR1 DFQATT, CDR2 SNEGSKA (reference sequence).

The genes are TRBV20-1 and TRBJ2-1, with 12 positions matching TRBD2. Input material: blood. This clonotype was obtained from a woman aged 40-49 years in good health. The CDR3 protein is CSAREFSANLGLAGLYNEQFF. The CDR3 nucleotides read TGCAGTGCTAGAGAATTTTCGGCGAACTTGGGACTAGCGGGCTTATACAATGAGCAGTTCTTC.